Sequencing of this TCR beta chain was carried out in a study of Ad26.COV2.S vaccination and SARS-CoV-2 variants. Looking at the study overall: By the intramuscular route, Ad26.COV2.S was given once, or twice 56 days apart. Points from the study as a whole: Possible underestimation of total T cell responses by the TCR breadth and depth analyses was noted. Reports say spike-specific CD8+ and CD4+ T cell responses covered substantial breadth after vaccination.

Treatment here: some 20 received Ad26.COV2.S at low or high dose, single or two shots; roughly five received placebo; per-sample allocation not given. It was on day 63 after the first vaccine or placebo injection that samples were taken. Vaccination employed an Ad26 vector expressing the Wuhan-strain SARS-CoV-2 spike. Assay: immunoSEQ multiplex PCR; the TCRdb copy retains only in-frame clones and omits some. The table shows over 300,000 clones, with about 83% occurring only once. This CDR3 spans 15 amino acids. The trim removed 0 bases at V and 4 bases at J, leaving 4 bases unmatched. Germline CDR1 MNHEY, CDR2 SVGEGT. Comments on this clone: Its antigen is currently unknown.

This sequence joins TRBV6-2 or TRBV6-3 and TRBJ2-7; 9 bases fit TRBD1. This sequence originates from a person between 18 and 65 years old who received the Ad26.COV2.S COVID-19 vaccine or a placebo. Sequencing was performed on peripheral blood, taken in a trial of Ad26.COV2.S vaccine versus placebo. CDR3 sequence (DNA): TGTGCCAGCAGTTACTCAAGGGACAGGGCTTACGAGCAGTACTTC. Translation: CASSYSRDRAYEQYF.